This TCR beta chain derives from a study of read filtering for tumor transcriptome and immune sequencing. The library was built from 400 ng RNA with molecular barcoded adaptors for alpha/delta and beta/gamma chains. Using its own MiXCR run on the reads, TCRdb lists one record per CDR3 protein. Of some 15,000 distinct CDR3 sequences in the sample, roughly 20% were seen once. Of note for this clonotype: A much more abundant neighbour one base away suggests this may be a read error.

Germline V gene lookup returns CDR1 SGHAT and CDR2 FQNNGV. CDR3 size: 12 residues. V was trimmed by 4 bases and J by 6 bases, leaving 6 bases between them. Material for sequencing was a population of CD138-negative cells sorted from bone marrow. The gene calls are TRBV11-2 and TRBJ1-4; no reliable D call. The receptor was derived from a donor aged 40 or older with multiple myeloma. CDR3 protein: CASSSVDEKLFF. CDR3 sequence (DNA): TGTGCCAGCAGCTCGGTCGATGAAAAACTGTTTTTT.